Presented here are 21 T cell receptor beta chains from one specimen sequenced in a study of blood T cells in healthy people across ages. The authors ran a second PCR of roughly 6 to 12 cycles using a sample-barcoded 5' primer and a J-beta primer mix. TCRdb re-analysed the 5' RACE reads in MiXCR, keeping a single row per CDR3 protein. This sample has about 730,000 distinct CDR3 sequences, with roughly 45% found just once. The sample comprised blood. The receptors derive from a woman aged 55 to 70 in good health.

The chain combines TRBV5-4 with TRBJ2-1; 10 bases are shared with TRBD1. The DNA end favors TRBJ2-7, so the J call may be wrong. Germline assignment: CDR1 SGHNT and CDR2 YYREEE (reference sequence). The CDR3 is 16 amino acids. The CDR3 spells CASSSGTGASYNEQYF. CDR3 nucleotide sequence: TGTGCCAGCAGCTCGGGGACAGGGGCTTCCTACAATGAGCAGTACTTC.

The gene calls are TRBV5-1 and TRBJ2-2; the D gene is possibly TRBD1 (5 bases). CDR1 SGHRS and CDR2 YFSETQ come from the germline V gene. The length of the CDR3 is 15 residues. The V end was cut by 5 bases, the J end by 5 bases, with 16 bases between. The CDR3 protein is CASSLTGVQTGELFF. The CDR3 bases are TGCGCCAGCAGTCTAACAGGAGTGCAAACCGGGGAGCTGTTTTTT.

The J gene is TRBJ2-5, the V gene TRBV20-1, with a tentative D call TRBD2 (7 bases). The CDR3 contains 14 residues. Germline lookup yields CDR1 DFQATT and CDR2 SNEGSKA (reference sequence). V lost 5 bases and J lost 11, with 24 bases in between. The CDR3, as DNA: TGCAGTGCTGCGCGGGGGCAAAAGAACAATGAGCAGTACTTC. Its translation: CSAARGQKNNEQYF.

This clonotype has just a few counts. The V call is TRBV6-5, the J call TRBJ1-4, with 7 bases fitting TRBD1. This CDR3 is 13 amino acids long. Looked up from germline, CDR1 is MNHEY and CDR2 is SVGAGI. After removal of 5 bases from V and 8 bases from J, the junction contained 5 bases not matched to a gene. CDR3 region: CASSRQGGEKLFF. The CDR3 DNA is TGTGCCAGCAGTCGACAGGGAGGCGAAAAACTGTTTTTT.

The rearrangement uses TRBV20-1 and TRBJ1-2, with 7 bases that match TRBD1. The germline gives CDR1 DFQATT, CDR2 SNEGSKA (reference sequence). With 5 bases clipped from V and 3 bases from J, the junction kept 6 bases outside the gene matches. The CDR3 covers 13 residues. The chain's CDR3 is CSASRTGDYGYTF. The CDR3 DNA follows: TGCAGTGCTTCCCGGACAGGAGACTATGGCTACACCTTC.

V gene TRBV20-1 combines with J gene TRBJ1-6; D perhaps matches TRBD1 (6 bases). This CDR3 comprises 12 residues. Trimming cost V 6 bases and J 10 bases, with 13 bases left between them. Germline CDR1 reads DFQATT; CDR2 reads SNEGSKA (reference sequence). The CDR3 is CSALGGDSPLHF. CDR3 DNA sequence: TGCAGTGCCTTAGGGGGGGACTCACCCCTCCACTTT.

The chain has TRBV27 and TRBJ1-1, with 7 bases aligning to TRBD1. CDR3 length equals 15 residues. V was pared by 5 bases and J by 2 bases, with 8 bases of the junction left unmatched. Germline CDR1 is MNHEY and CDR2 is SMNVEV (reference sequence). For the CDR3, the DNA is TGTGCCAGCAGTCCCGGGACAGCCCGAAACACTGAAGCTTTCTTT. Encoded protein: CASSPGTARNTEAFF.

The gene calls are TRBV5-1 and TRBJ1-1, with D unresolved. Per the germline V gene, CDR1 is SGHRS and CDR2 is YFSETQ. V lost 5 bases and J 3 bases, leaving 17 bases between the germline ends. The CDR3 covers 15 residues. Here the CDR3 reads CASSLHIGSDTEAFF. CDR3 bases: TGCGCCAGCAGTCTGCATATTGGGTCGGACACTGAAGCTTTCTTT. Full variable domain (outside the CDR3, taken from reference TRBV5-1 and TRBJ1-1): KAGVTQTPRYLIKTRGQQVTLSCSPISGHRSVSWYQQTPGQGLQFLFEYFSETQRNKGNFPGRFSGRQFSNSRSEMNVSTLELGDSALYLCASSLHIGSDTEAFFGQGTRLTVV.

This clonotype was detected a few times. The genes are TRBV5-1 and TRBJ2-7; D unresolved. Trimming pared 2 bases from V and 0 bases from J, leaving 9 bases between. The CDR3 loop spans 14 amino acids. CDR1 SGHRS and CDR2 YFSETQ come from the germline V gene. CDR3 sequence reads: CASSFSRNSYEQYF. The CDR3 nucleotides read TGCGCCAGCAGCTTTAGCAGGAACTCCTACGAGCAGTACTTC. The full variable domain, its missing parts supplied by reference TRBV5-1 and TRBJ2-7, is KAGVTQTPRYLIKTRGQQVTLSCSPISGHRSVSWYQQTPGQGLQFLFEYFSETQRNKGNFPGRFSGRQFSNSRSEMNVSTLELGDSALYLCASSFSRNSYEQYFGPGTRLTVT.

The V and J genes are TRBV20-1 and TRBJ2-7; 9 bases match TRBD2. The germline gives CDR1 DFQATT, CDR2 SNEGSKA (reference sequence). With V trimmed by 0 bases and J by 4 bases, 7 bases remained unmatched. The CDR3 is 15 amino acids. The CDR3 loop is CSARDSNSGSYEQYF. DNA for the CDR3: TGCAGTGCTAGAGATTCAAATAGCGGGAGTTACGAGCAGTACTTC.

The V gene is TRBV5-1, the J gene TRBJ1-6, with unresolved D. The germline gives CDR1 SGHRS, CDR2 YFSETQ. V lost 0 bases to trimming and J lost 8 bases, with 9 bases between them. The CDR3 is made up of 14 amino acids. CDR3: CASSLDAWDSPLHF. In nucleotides, the CDR3 is TGCGCCAGCAGCTTGGATGCGTGGGATTCACCCCTCCACTTT. Drawing the rest from reference TRBV5-1 and TRBJ1-6, the complete variable domain is KAGVTQTPRYLIKTRGQQVTLSCSPISGHRSVSWYQQTPGQGLQFLFEYFSETQRNKGNFPGRFSGRQFSNSRSEMNVSTLELGDSALYLCASSLDAWDSPLHFGNGTRLTVT.

This clonotype was seen a few times. The V gene is TRBV4-2, the J gene TRBJ2-3; the D is unclear. Trimming stripped 6 bases from V and 6 bases from J, with 13 bases between. Germline-derived CDR1 and CDR2 are LGHNA and YNFKEQ. This CDR3 has 13 residues. This CDR3 is CASSQTFLDTQYF. CDR3 DNA: TGTGCCAGCAGTCAAACATTTTTGGATACGCAGTATTTT.

This clonotype was counted between two and nine times. This chain links TRBV7-3 with TRBJ2-2, with D possibly called TRBD1 or TRBD2 (5 bases each). Germline lookup yields CDR1 SGHTA and CDR2 FQGTGA. V gave up 5 bases and J gave up 3 bases, with 19 bases separating them. The CDR3 has 17 amino acids. DNA for the CDR3: TGTGCCAGCAGCCTAGGCGGTGGGGGAGCGCACACCGGGGAGCTGTTTTTT. Amino acid sequence: CASSLGGGGAHTGELFF.

The V call is TRBV24-1, the J call TRBJ1-5, with 9 nucleotides matching TRBD1. Germline CDR1 KGHDR, CDR2 SFDVKD. V shed 4 bases and J 1 base; nucleotides not matched to a gene: 4. CDR3 size: 16 residues. CDR3 in amino acids: CATSDPGQGSNQPQHF. The CDR3 DNA sequence: TGTGCCACCAGTGACCCGGGACAGGGAAGCAATCAGCCCCAGCATTTT.

Concerning this clonotype: Germline is not matched at one junction end, which may reflect a read error. V is TRBV20-1 and J is TRBJ1-2, with TRBD1 as a possible D gene (5 bases). Germline loops: CDR1 DFQATT, CDR2 SNEGSKA (reference sequence). The CDR3 extends over 13 amino acids. CDR3 nucleotide sequence: TGCGGTGCTAGTCGCCAGGGATTTGATGGCTACACCTTC. Amino acids: CGASRQGFDGYTF.

The chain combines TRBV7-2 with TRBJ2-1; 8 bases map to TRBD2. The V gene end was trimmed by 0 bases and the J gene end by 7 bases; junction bases not matched to a gene: 5. The CDR3 loop spans 15 amino acids. Germline values: CDR1 SGHTA, CDR2 FQGNSA. DNA for the CDR3: TGTGCCAGCAGCTTAGCCAGCGGGAGTCAAAATGAGCAGTTCTTC. Protein sequence: CASSLASGSQNEQFF.

About this clonotype: One end of the junction varies from germline; a read error may be responsible. V is TRBV9 and J is TRBJ2-7, with D possibly matching TRBD1 (5 bases). The CDR3 spans 14 residues. Germline assignment: CDR1 SGDLS and CDR2 YYNGEE. CDR3 bases: TGTGCCAGCAGCGTAGAGACAGCCCCCTACGAGCTGTACTTC. Amino acids: CASSVETAPYELYF.

The genes are TRBV7-9 and TRBJ2-7, with a weak D call TRBD1 (6 bases). Germline assignment: CDR1 SEHNR and CDR2 FQNEAQ (reference sequence). The V and J ends lost 2 bases and 7 bases respectively, with 12 bases between them. This CDR3 region has 13 residues. CDR3 DNA: TGTGCCAGCAGCTTACGACAGGTTGGGGAGCAGTACTTC. This gives the protein CASSLRQVGEQYF.

The chain recombines TRBV27 with TRBJ2-7; TRBD1 agrees at 8 bases. Germline loops: CDR1 MNHEY, CDR2 SMNVEV (reference sequence). CDR3 size: 16 residues. The J segment lost 0 bases and the V segment lost 5 bases, leaving 9 bases of the junction unmatched. CDR3 DNA: TGTGCCAGCAGTCCCGGGACAGGCAAGAGCTCCTACGAGCAGTACTTC. Its protein product is CASSPGTGKSSYEQYF.

The gene calls are TRBV6-5 and TRBJ1-2; D is uncertain. CDR1 is MNHEY and CDR2 is SVGAGI in the germline V gene. Deletions cut 6 bases from V and 4 bases from J, with 27 bases between. The CDR3 covers 18 residues. CDR3 protein: CASRYHRLQAPDIYGYTF. CDR3 coding DNA: TGTGCCAGCAGATACCATCGACTGCAGGCGCCAGACATCTATGGCTACACCTTC.

This rearrangement joins TRBV27 to TRBJ2-1, with 7 nucleotides matching TRBD2. The junction had 7 bases not matched to a gene; V was cut back by 0 bases and J by 2 bases. This CDR3 is built from 17 residues. The germline V gene encodes CDR1 MNHEY and CDR2 SMNVEV (reference sequence). The CDR3 region is CASSLSREADPYNEQFF. The CDR3 DNA follows: TGTGCCAGCAGTTTATCTCGGGAGGCTGACCCCTACAATGAGCAGTTCTTC.